This record covers a single T cell receptor (beta chain). What it recognizes is unknown. This specimen comes from a study of T cell responses to AZD1222 COVID-19 vaccine. Overall study findings and caveats: An increase in Spike-specific TCR breadth and depth was observed after two AZD1222 doses. Only a handful of AZD1222 recipients tested seropositive at baseline.

The CDR3 length is 19 residues. Germline V gives CDR1 LGHNA, CDR2 YNFKEQ. V was pared by 0 bases and J by 4 bases, with 13 bases of the junction left unmatched. The assay was immunoSEQ multiplex PCR, and TCRdb's table has in-frame clones only and misses some. The sample shows more than 85,000 clones, almost 90% of them seen only once. V usage is TRBV4-2 and J usage is TRBJ2-3; 10 nucleotides agree with TRBD2. The receptor's source is an adult who received the AZD1222 COVID-19 vaccine. Here the sequenced sample was peripheral blood, taken 28 days after the second AZD1222 dose. The CDR3: CASSQEGMISGRIADTQYF. CDR3 sequence (DNA): TGTGCCAGCAGCCAAGAGGGGATGATTAGCGGGAGGATCGCAGATACGCAGTATTTT.